The 20 T cell receptor beta chains below were found in one sample sequenced in a study of CD8 T cells in ankylosing spondylitis (dated by TCRdb to about 2017). The paper as a whole reports these results and caveats: A TCR beta motif of several highly homologous amino acid variants appeared characteristic of blood from ankylosing spondylitis patients.

Libraries came from 5' RACE. Sequenced using an Illumina HiSeq 2500. TCRdb reprocessed the public reads (quality trimming at Q25 with fastp, clone calling with MiXCR) and kept in-frame beta chains. Every distinct CDR3 protein forms one entry, paired with its most common genes and DNA. The sample table records 700,000 or so distinct CDR3 sequences; 15% to 20% of these occur just once. The ten largest make up 19% of the sample. The antigens of these receptors remain unknown. Specimen: blood, either unsorted or a sorted T cell fraction (not recorded which). All receptors derive from a male donor with ankylosing spondylitis.

This clonotype was seen a few times. This rearrangement joins TRBV10-3 to TRBJ2-5, with no clear D. Per the germline V gene, CDR1 is ENHRY and CDR2 is SYGVKD. V was cut by 0 bases and J by 1 base, with 6 bases left in between. The CDR3 contains 14 residues. For the CDR3, the DNA is TGTGCCATCAGTGAGTCGAATGTCCAAGAGACCCAGTACTTC. It is translated as CAISESNVQETQYF.

This clonotype was observed a few times. In DNA form, the CDR3 reads TGCGCCAGCAGCCAAGGTCGTGAAGGGAGAAGCTATGGCTACACCTTC. Protein sequence: CASSQGREGRSYGYTF. The V and J genes are TRBV4-1 and TRBJ1-2; D gene ambiguous. This CDR3 region has 16 residues. V lost 1 base to trimming and J lost 4 bases, with 16 bases between them. Germline lookup yields CDR1 MGHRA and CDR2 YSYEKL.

This chain joins TRBV4-3 and TRBJ2-1, with 9 nucleotides matching TRBD2. V shed 0 bases and J 6 bases; nucleotides not matched to a gene: 6. The germline V gene encodes CDR1 LGHNA and CDR2 YSLEER. This CDR3 has 16 amino acids. Written as DNA, the CDR3 is TGCGCCAGCAGCCAAGACGTAGCGGGAGTGTTCAATGAGCAGTTCTTC. Its protein is CASSQDVAGVFNEQFF.

V and J are TRBV15 and TRBJ2-7; D unresolved. There are 15 residues in the CDR3. Germline CDR1 is LNHNV and CDR2 is YYDKDF (reference sequence). V was trimmed by 0 bases and J by 0 bases, leaving 9 bases between them. CDR3 bases: TGTGCCACCAGCAGAGATCGGCAGCGCTCCTACGAGCAGTACTTC. This translates into CATSRDRQRSYEQYF.

The V gene is TRBV5-1, the J gene TRBJ2-7, with D perhaps TRBD1 (5 bases). The CDR3 runs 11 residues. V gave up 5 bases and J gave up 6 bases, with 9 bases separating them. Germline V lookup: CDR1 SGHRS, CDR2 YFSETQ. CDR3 sequence reads: CASSTGSEQYF. In nucleotides, the CDR3 is TGCGCCAGCAGTACAGGTTCCGAGCAGTACTTC.

The rearrangement uses TRBV7-2 and TRBJ2-3; 11 bases are shared with TRBD1. With 5 bases clipped from V and 4 bases from J, the junction kept 11 bases outside the gene matches. This CDR3 has 17 amino acids. Per the germline V gene, CDR1 is SGHTA and CDR2 is FQGNSA. CDR3 residues: CASSPRDRGTFADTQYF. Written as DNA, the CDR3 is TGTGCCAGCAGCCCCCGGGACAGGGGGACATTCGCAGATACGCAGTATTTT.

This clonotype was seen more than once but under ten times. The chain is built from TRBV12-3 or TRBV12-4 and TRBJ1-5, with D tentatively TRBD1 (5 bases). Between the trimmed V and J ends, which lost 3 bases and 3 bases, there was a span of 24 bases. This CDR3 is built from 19 residues. DNA of the CDR3: TGTGCCAGCAGTTTTTATCAGGGAGCGGGCAGGGTGGACAATCAGCCCCAGCATTTT. This sequence encodes CASSFYQGAGRVDNQPQHF.

This clonotype was found a few times. The rearrangement uses TRBV27 and TRBJ2-7; TRBD1 aligns across 11 bases. This CDR3 comprises 16 residues. The J segment lost 4 bases and the V segment lost 5 bases, leaving 10 bases of the junction unmatched. Germline V gives CDR1 MNHEY, CDR2 SMNVEV (reference sequence). In DNA form, the CDR3 reads TGTGCCAGCAGTCACCTGGGACAGGGGGTCGGTTACGAGCAGTACTTC. This translates into CASSHLGQGVGYEQYF.

CDR3 sequence reads: CASSYRTSTDTQYF. CDR3 nucleotide sequence: TGTGCCAGCAGTTACCGGACCAGCACAGATACGCAGTATTTT. The rearrangement joins TRBV6-5 to TRBJ2-3; D not certain. V shed 2 bases and J shed 0 bases, with 6 bases lying between them. There are 14 residues in the CDR3. Germline loops: CDR1 MNHEY, CDR2 SVGAGI.

The chain employs TRBV10-3 and TRBJ1-4, with D hard to call. The germline gives CDR1 ENHRY, CDR2 SYGVKD. The CDR3 length is 13 residues. V gave up 0 bases and J gave up 8 bases, with 7 bases separating them. The CDR3 here is CAISESIDEKLFF. As DNA, the CDR3 is TGTGCCATCAGTGAGTCTATTGACGAAAAACTGTTTTTT.

The chain joins TRBV7-3 to TRBJ2-3; perhaps TRBD1 as D (6 bases). V was pared by 5 bases and J by 5 bases, with 11 bases between. Germline V CDR1 and CDR2: SGHTA, FQGTGA. The CDR3 is 13 residues long. CDR3 residues: CASSTYREDTQYF. The CDR3 DNA is TGTGCCAGCAGCACCTACAGGGAAGATACGCAGTATTTT.

The CDR3 spells CSVDGGLQETQYF. CDR3 bases: TGCAGCGTTGACGGGGGGTTACAAGAGACCCAGTACTTC. This sequence joins TRBV29-1 and TRBJ2-5, with 7 bases identical to TRBD2. The CDR3 extends over 13 amino acids. Unmatched junction bases numbered 3, after V lost 3 bases and J lost 2 bases. Per the germline V gene, CDR1 is SQVTM and CDR2 is ANQGSEA. The full variable domain, with the rest looked up from reference TRBV29-1 and TRBJ2-5, is SAVISQKPSRDICQRGTSLTIQCQVDSQVTMMFWYRQQPGQSLTLIATANQGSEATYESGFVIDKFPISRPNLTFSTLTVSNMSPEDSSIYLCSVDGGLQETQYFGPGTRLLVL.

This clonotype was seen a handful of times. The gene calls are TRBV11-2 and TRBJ2-3, with TRBD2 matching 9 bases. Germline V gene lookup returns CDR1 SGHAT and CDR2 FQNNGV. The CDR3 totals 16 residues. V shed 5 bases and J 6 bases; nucleotides not matched to a gene: 12. CDR3 coding DNA: TGTGCCAGCAGCGACGTCGGCGGGGGGGCACGGGATACGCAGTATTTT. Translated, it gives CASSDVGGGARDTQYF.

The genes are TRBV12-3 or TRBV12-4 and TRBJ2-3, with D perhaps matching TRBD1 (6 bases). With 10 bases removed from V and 2 bases from J, the gap between germline ends came to 13 bases. The CDR3 sequence is 13 residues long. The DNA for the CDR3 is TGTGCCACCCAGGACAGCCTCACAGATACGCAGTATTTT. It encodes CATQDSLTDTQYF.

There are a few counts of this clonotype. The CDR3 sequence is CASSTGRGPSEAFF. The CDR3 region has the DNA TGTGCCAGCAGTACGGGACGGGGACCCTCGGAAGCTTTCTTT. The J gene is TRBJ1-1, the V gene TRBV27; D is perhaps TRBD1 (5 bases). The ends were cut back, 5 bases at V and 8 bases at J, with 18 bases in the middle. CDR3 size: 14 residues. CDR1 and CDR2 from the germline V gene are MNHEY and SMNVEV (reference sequence).

The genes are TRBV21-1 and TRBJ1-5; the table's D call, TRBD1, was not checked against the DNA. TRBV21-1 is given as a pseudogene. The CDR3 covers 16 residues. The CDR3 reads CASSKERQGLNQPQHF. CDR3 sequence (DNA): TGTGCCAGCAGCAAAGAAAGACAGGGGCTCAATCAGCCCCAGCATTTT.

The gene calls are TRBV5-1 and TRBJ2-5; D perhaps matches TRBD2 (5 bases). From germline, CDR1 is SGHRS and CDR2 YFSETQ. V dropped 4 bases and J dropped 5 bases, with 15 bases sitting between them. The CDR3 length is 14 residues. In nucleotides, the CDR3 is TGCGCCAGCAGCGAAACAACTAGACGGGAGACCCAGTACTTC. Its translation is CASSETTRRETQYF.

CDR3 sequence: CSARGLADEQYF. The CDR3 coding sequence is TGCAGTGCTAGGGGACTAGCGGACGAGCAGTACTTC. The chain joins TRBV20-1 to TRBJ2-7; 11 bases are shared with TRBD2. V trimming: 3 bases; J trimming: 5 bases; junction bases outside the gene matches: 0. The V gene's germline CDR1 is DFQATT and CDR2 SNEGSKA (reference sequence). This CDR3 is built from 12 residues.

This chain connects TRBV2 to TRBJ2-7, with 11 bases that match TRBD1. The CDR3 loop spans 14 amino acids. Germline CDR1 reads SNHLY; CDR2 reads FYNNEI. The ends lost 8 bases at V and 3 bases at J; junction bases unmatched: 6. In DNA form, the CDR3 reads TGTGCCAGCGGGGGACAGGGGGGCCACTACGAGCAGTACTTC. Its translation: CASGGQGGHYEQYF.

This chain joins TRBV27 and TRBJ1-1, with 7 positions matching TRBD1. The CDR3 contains 15 residues. The germline V gene encodes CDR1 MNHEY and CDR2 SMNVEV (reference sequence). Trimming cost V 6 bases and J 4 bases; bases outside gene matches: 11. CDR3 in DNA: TGTGCCAGCAGATATTCAGGGGGAGCGGGCACTGAAGCTTTCTTT. The encoded protein is CASRYSGGAGTEAFF.